The source of this TCR beta chain is a study of blood T cell repertoires in COVID-19. Study overall: Two negative PCRs, clearance, or symptom resolution had been documented for recovered Cohort 3 donors.

The CDR3 has 14 residues. V was shortened by 1 base and J by 5 bases, with 11 bases between the two germline ends. Germline CDR1 SGHTA, CDR2 FQGNSA. The protocol was immunoSEQ multiplex PCR, while the TCRdb copy is restricted to in-frame clones and leaves out a portion. The table includes 200,000 to 250,000 clones, about 86% detected once. The J gene is TRBJ1-2, the V gene TRBV7-2, with a weak D call TRBD1 (6 bases). Sequenced input: PBMCs or T cells enriched from blood (not recorded which). This clonotype was sampled from a woman in her forties or fifties in a cohort exposed to, infected with or recovered from COVID-19 (not recorded which). The CDR3 spells CASSLDRVGYGYTF. The CDR3 nucleotides read TGTGCCAGCAGCTTAGACAGGGTGGGGTATGGCTACACCTTC.